Listed here are 31 T cell receptor beta chains from one sample, sequenced in a study of beta chain features in type 1 diabetes. Expressed TCRB transcripts were sequenced after all isolated RNA was converted to cDNA. Generated by immunoSEQ multiplex PCR, the TCRdb table keeps only in-frame clones and is missing some. Of some 220,000 clones in the sample, about a tenth were seen once. Sequenced input: central memory CD4+ T cells from blood. The receptor set was obtained from a man between 18 and 35 years old in good health.

This clone has a handful of counts. A much larger clone differs from this one at a single base, so this may be a read error. This chain connects TRBV29-1 to TRBJ2-7; 11 nucleotides line up with TRBD1. With V trimmed by 7 bases and J by 6 bases, 8 bases remained unmatched. The CDR3 length is 13 residues. Germline values: CDR1 SQVTM, CDR2 ANQGSEA. CDR3 sequence reads: CSGAGTGGIEQYF. The CDR3 DNA is TGCAGCGGCGCCGGGACAGGGGGTATCGAGCAGTACTTC.

This chain uses TRBV5-1 with TRBJ2-5; 7 bases line up with TRBD1. The CDR3 sequence is 14 residues long. With V trimmed by 4 bases and J by 1 base, 4 bases remained unmatched. Germline loops: CDR1 SGHRS, CDR2 YFSETQ. The CDR3 DNA sequence: TGCGCCAGCAGCGGACAGGCCTTCCAAGAGACCCAGTACTTC. Translation gives CASSGQAFQETQYF. The full variable domain, its missing parts supplied by reference TRBV5-1 and TRBJ2-5, is KAGVTQTPRYLIKTRGQQVTLSCSPISGHRSVSWYQQTPGQGLQFLFEYFSETQRNKGNFPGRFSGRQFSNSRSEMNVSTLELGDSALYLCASSGQAFQETQYFGPGTRLLVL.

This clone was seen more than once but under ten times. V gene TRBV28 combines with J gene TRBJ2-3, with 7 bases aligning to TRBD2. The ends lost 7 bases at V and 3 bases at J; junction bases unmatched: 19. The CDR3 covers 18 residues. Germline lookup yields CDR1 MDHEN and CDR2 SYDVKM. The CDR3 nucleotides are TGTGCCAGCATCCCTTTAGGGAGGGCCGTCGGTGGGACAGATACGCAGTATTTT. Translated, it gives CASIPLGRAVGGTDTQYF.

The table lists this clone with a few counts. The J gene is TRBJ1-2, the V gene TRBV27; possible D gene TRBD1, 5 bases. Trimming stripped 6 bases from V and 6 bases from J, with 20 bases between. CDR3 length: 15 amino acids. The V gene's germline CDR1 is MNHEY and CDR2 SMNVEV (reference sequence). The CDR3 loop is CASSRKGVSADGYTF. In DNA, the CDR3 is TGTGCCAGCAGCCGGAAAGGGGTTTCAGCAGATGGCTACACCTTC.

The rearrangement uses TRBV4-1 and TRBJ2-2; tentatively, D is TRBD1 (6 bases). The CDR3 is made up of 14 amino acids. CDR1 is MGHRA, CDR2 YSYEKL, per germline. Trimming took 0 bases from V and 6 from J, leaving 8 bases between them. The CDR3: CASSQDRGSGELFF. The CDR3 DNA sequence: TGCGCCAGCAGCCAAGACAGGGGTTCCGGGGAGCTGTTTTTT.

This chain's CDR3 is CASSPRQGTNSYEQYF. The CDR3 DNA follows: TGTGCCAGCAGCCCCCGACAGGGGACAAACTCCTACGAGCAGTACTTC. V gene TRBV5-6 combines with J gene TRBJ2-7, with 8 bases matching TRBD1. Losses at the gene ends were 4 bases for V and 0 bases for J; bases not matched to a gene: 9. Germline assignment: CDR1 SGHDT and CDR2 YYEEEE. This CDR3 has 16 residues. Based on the CDR3 plus reference TRBV5-6 and TRBJ2-7, the full variable domain is DAGVTQSPTHLIKTRGQQVTLRCSPKSGHDTVSWYQQALGQGPQFIFQYYEEEERQRGNFPDRFSGHQFPNYSSELNVNALLLGDSALYLCASSPRQGTNSYEQYFGPGTRLTVT.

This clone showed up just a few times. One junction end does not reproduce the germline sequence, and a read error may be involved. The rearrangement uses TRBV27 and TRBJ2-1, with D perhaps TRBD1 (6 bases). The CDR3 length is 14 residues. Looked up from germline, CDR1 is MNHEY and CDR2 is SMNVEV (reference sequence). CDR3 residues: CASSFRRESQQGLF. The CDR3 DNA sequence: TGTGCCAGCAGTTTCCGACGAGAGTCCCAGCAGGGGCTCTTC.

This chain connects TRBV18 to TRBJ2-6; 7 bases fit TRBD1. V dropped 6 bases and J dropped 0; count of bases not matched to a gene: 5. Germline CDR1 reads KGHSH; CDR2 reads LQKENI. The CDR3 spans 16 residues. The CDR3 nucleotides are TGTGCCAGCTCCCCCCGGGACAGCTCTGGGGCCAACGTCCTGACTTTC. It yields the protein CASSPRDSSGANVLTF. The complete variable domain, with remaining parts taken from reference TRBV18 and TRBJ2-6, reads NAGVMQNPRHLVRRRGQEARLRCSPMKGHSHVYWYRQLPEEGLKFMVYLQKENIIDESGMPKERFSAEFPKEGPSILRIQQVVRGDSAAYFCASSPRDSSGANVLTFGAGSRLTVL.

This clone showed up just a few times. CDR3 region: CASSAATYSYEQYF. CDR3 DNA: TGCGCCAGCAGCGCCGCGACTTACTCCTACGAGCAGTACTTC. The chain carries TRBV5-1 and TRBJ2-7, with D unclear. V lost 4 bases to trimming and J lost 0 bases, with 11 bases between them. Germline V lookup: CDR1 SGHRS, CDR2 YFSETQ. This CDR3 has 14 amino acids.

This clone was counted between two and nine times. A junction boundary mismatches the germline segment, possibly from a read error. The chain joins TRBV11-2 to TRBJ1-2; 10 positions agree with TRBD1. The CDR3 extends over 13 amino acids. From germline, CDR1 is SGHAT and CDR2 FQNNGV. CDR3 loop: CASSVDRGLGYTF. As DNA, the CDR3 is TGTGCCAGCAGCGTAGACAGGGGGCTGGGCTACACCTTC.

The rearrangement joins TRBV9 to TRBJ2-1; unclear D gene. In germline, CDR1 is SGDLS, CDR2 YYNGEE. The CDR3 is made up of 14 amino acids. Trimming removed 4 bases at V and 9 bases at J, with 17 bases between. The CDR3 region is CASSPPGRYGEQFF. The CDR3 DNA reads as TGTGCCAGCAGCCCACCCGGCCGTTATGGTGAGCAGTTCTTC.

The table lists this clone with a few counts. The J gene is TRBJ1-1, the V gene TRBV9; a weak D match, TRBD1 (5 bases). The CDR3 has 14 amino acids. Per the germline V gene, CDR1 is SGDLS and CDR2 is YYNGEE. The V end lost 4 bases, the J end lost 4 bases, and 14 bases lay between the germline ends. The CDR3: CASSPDARGTEAFF. For the CDR3, the DNA is TGTGCCAGCAGCCCAGATGCAAGGGGCACTGAAGCTTTCTTT.

V usage is TRBV28 and J usage is TRBJ2-5; D remains unclear. V lost 2 bases to trimming and J lost 7 bases, with 14 bases between them. The CDR3 contains 14 residues. Germline-derived CDR1 and CDR2 are MDHEN and SYDVKM. CDR3 bases: TGTGCCAGCAGTTTACCCCCCTCCCCTGGGACCCAGTACTTC. It is translated as CASSLPPSPGTQYF.

This clone came up many times. CDR3: CASSRLAGGPGEQYF. CDR3 coding DNA: TGCGCCAGCAGCCGACTAGCGGGAGGGCCTGGGGAGCAGTACTTC. J is TRBJ2-7 and V is TRBV4-3; 14 bases match TRBD2. The CDR3 is 15 amino acids. The germline CDR1 and CDR2 sequences are LGHNA and YSLEER. V lost 4 bases and J lost 7; bases outside the gene matches: 6.

This clone was observed a handful of times. This rearrangement joins TRBV10-3 to TRBJ1-1, with TRBD1 identical over 7 bases. The CDR3 has 14 residues. J gave up 0 bases and V 6 bases, and 4 bases lay outside the gene matches. Germline CDR1 ENHRY, CDR2 SYGVKD. CDR3 residues: CAIRGTALNTEAFF. The CDR3 DNA is TGTGCCATCAGGGGGACAGCGTTGAACACTGAAGCTTTCTTT.

This chain connects TRBV6-5 to TRBJ2-7; D uncertain. The CDR3 totals 15 residues. Germline loops: CDR1 MNHEY, CDR2 SVGAGI. V was cut by 0 bases and J by 0 bases, with 9 bases left in between. CDR3 sequence: CASSYSGSYSYEQYF. The DNA for the CDR3 is TGTGCCAGCAGTTACTCCGGCAGTTACTCCTACGAGCAGTACTTC.

The genes are TRBV14 and TRBJ1-2, with D tentatively TRBD1 (5 bases). V lost 0 bases and J lost 8, with 13 bases in between. There are 14 residues in the CDR3. The V gene's germline CDR1 is SGHDN and CDR2 FVKESK. The CDR3 DNA follows: TGTGCCAGCAGCCAAGAACACAGGACTTGGGGCTACACCTTC. This encodes CASSQEHRTWGYTF. Full variable domain (outside the CDR3, taken from reference TRBV14 and TRBJ1-2): EAGVTQFPSHSVIEKGQTVTLRCDPISGHDNLYWYRRVMGKEIKFLLHFVKESKQDESGMPNNRFLAERTGGTYSTLKVQPAELEDSGVYFCASSQEHRTWGYTFGSGTRLTVV.

This sequence joins TRBV7-9 and TRBJ2-4, with D perhaps given as TRBD1 or TRBD2 (5 bases each). The CDR3 covers 16 residues. Germline V gene sequence: CDR1 SEHNR, CDR2 FQNEAQ (reference sequence). Trimming shortened V by 3 bases and J by 0 bases, and 12 bases separated the two germline ends. The CDR3 region is CASSLGLAVAKNIQYF. The CDR3 DNA follows: TGTGCCAGCAGCTTGGGGCTAGCCGTAGCCAAAAACATTCAGTACTTC.

In this sample, this clone turned up a few times. This sequence may be a read error, since a much larger clone differs from it by one base. This sequence joins TRBV30 and TRBJ1-1, with D maybe TRBD1 (6 bases). This CDR3 is built from 13 residues. Germline assignment: CDR1 GTSNPN and CDR2 SVGIG (reference sequence). In DNA, the CDR3 is TGTGCCTGTAGTGCCCAGGGGTGGACTGAAGCTTTCTTT. Translated, it gives CACSAQGWTEAFF.

This chain links TRBV9 with TRBJ1-5; D remains ambiguous. CDR1 SGDLS and CDR2 YYNGEE come from the germline V gene. V was clipped by 0 bases and J by 5 bases, with 3 bases between them. CDR3 length equals 12 residues. The CDR3 loop reads CASSVGDQPQHF. CDR3 coding DNA: TGTGCCAGCAGCGTAGGGGATCAGCCCCAGCATTTT. The full variable domain, with the rest looked up from reference TRBV9 and TRBJ1-5, is DSGVTQTPKHLITATGQRVTLRCSPRSGDLSVYWYQQSLDQGLQFLIQYYNGEERAKGNILERFSAQQFPDLHSELNLSSLELGDSALYFCASSVGDQPQHFGDGTRLSIL.

This clone was recorded a few times. The chain carries TRBV29-1 and TRBJ2-3; no firm D call. The CDR3 covers 16 residues. Germline V CDR1 and CDR2: SQVTM, ANQGSEA. V was trimmed by 2 bases and J by 0 bases, leaving 15 bases between them. The CDR3 DNA reads as TGCAGCGTTGAATTCGCGGCGTCCCGAAGCACAGATACGCAGTATTTT. It encodes CSVEFAASRSTDTQYF.

This clone was seen more than once but under ten times. CDR3: CAWSAPGAYTDTQYF. The CDR3 DNA reads TGTGCCTGGAGTGCCCCCGGGGCTTACACAGATACGCAGTATTTT. The chain links TRBV30 to TRBJ2-3; D tentatively reads TRBD1 or TRBD2 (5 bases each). The CDR3 has 15 amino acids. The V gene lost 1 base and the J gene lost 2 bases, with 13 bases spanning the gap. The germline V gene has CDR1 GTSNPN and CDR2 SVGIG (reference sequence). The complete variable domain, with remaining parts taken from reference TRBV30 and TRBJ2-3, reads SQTIHQWPATLVQPVGSPLSLECTVEGTSNPNLYWYRQAAGRGLQLLFYSVGIGQISSEVPQNLSASRPQDRQFILSSKKLLLSDSGFYLCAWSAPGAYTDTQYFGPGTRLTVL.

The chain has TRBV20-1 and TRBJ2-5, with D hard to call. The CDR3 runs 11 residues. CDR1 is DFQATT and CDR2 is SNEGSKA in the germline V gene (reference sequence). Trimming removed 5 bases at V and 4 bases at J, with 8 bases between. The CDR3 sequence: CSAPIGETQYF. The CDR3 nucleotides are TGCAGTGCTCCGATAGGAGAGACCCAGTACTTC.

As regards this clone: This sample includes further DNA sequences coding for the same CDR3. The chain joins TRBV6-5 to TRBJ2-3, with 8 positions matching TRBD1. This CDR3 spans 14 amino acids. V gave up 2 bases and J gave up 7 bases; unmatched junction bases: 5. Germline V gives CDR1 MNHEY, CDR2 SVGAGI. The CDR3 nucleotides read TGTGCCAGCAGTTACGATCGGGACAGGAATACGCAGTATTTT. Its protein product is CASSYDRDRNTQYF.

There are a few counts of this clone. V is TRBV11-2 and J is TRBJ1-1; 9 bases line up with TRBD1. J gave up 7 bases and V 5 bases, and 5 bases lay outside the gene matches. The length of the CDR3 is 13 residues. CDR1 and CDR2 (germline): SGHAT, FQNNGV. The CDR3 region has the DNA TGTGCCAGCAGCCCGGACAGGGGACGTGAAGCTTTCTTT. Its translation is CASSPDRGREAFF.

This clone was detected a few times. The chain uses TRBV18 and TRBJ1-6; 8 nucleotides line up with TRBD1. Germline V CDR1 and CDR2: KGHSH, LQKENI. The CDR3 has 13 amino acids. The J segment lost 8 bases and the V segment lost 3 bases, leaving 0 bases of the junction unmatched. The CDR3 bases are TGTGCCAGCTCACCGGACAGGGATTCACCCCTCCACTTT. It yields the protein CASSPDRDSPLHF.

This clone has only a few counts. The chain combines TRBV14 with TRBJ1-1, with a weak D call TRBD1 (5 bases). V lost 2 bases and J 4 bases, leaving 11 bases between the germline ends. CDR1 SGHDN and CDR2 FVKESK come from the germline V gene. The CDR3 is 14 residues long. The CDR3 reads CASSQRGTGTEAFF. CDR3 nucleotide sequence: TGTGCCAGCAGCCAACGGGGGACGGGCACTGAAGCTTTCTTT.

The chain has TRBV30 and TRBJ2-1; 7 bases agree with TRBD1. The ends lost 1 base at V and 6 bases at J; junction bases unmatched: 15. CDR1 is GTSNPN, CDR2 SVGIG, per germline (reference sequence). CDR3 length equals 17 residues. The chain's CDR3 is CAWSELEGGVGGNEQFF. The CDR3 DNA reads TGTGCCTGGAGTGAGTTAGAAGGGGGCGTTGGTGGCAATGAGCAGTTCTTC.

This clone was detected only a few times. V is TRBV28 and J is TRBJ2-7; either TRBD1 or TRBD2 may supply D (5 bases each). The germline V gene encodes CDR1 MDHEN and CDR2 SYDVKM. This CDR3 comprises 12 residues. Trimming pared 8 bases from V and 4 bases from J, leaving 12 bases between. The CDR3 sequence: CASGTTQYEQYF. Here the CDR3 DNA reads TGTGCCAGCGGGACCACCCAGTACGAGCAGTACTTC.

This clone has just a few counts. The chain links TRBV6-6 to TRBJ2-2; D is ambiguous. V lost 5 bases and J 4 bases, leaving 8 bases between the germline ends. Germline V gives CDR1 MNHNY, CDR2 SVGAGI (reference sequence). The CDR3 spans 13 residues. The CDR3 sequence is CASSLSGTGELFF. The CDR3 nucleotides are TGTGCCAGCAGTCTATCTGGCACCGGGGAGCTGTTTTTT.

The chain uses TRBV5-4 and TRBJ1-1; D ambiguous. The germline V and J ends were trimmed by 2 bases and 3 bases, with 8 bases remaining between them. This CDR3 has 13 amino acids. Germline CDR1 reads SGHNT; CDR2 reads YYREEE (reference sequence). CDR3 amino acids: CASSLGRYTEAFF. CDR3 DNA sequence: TGTGCCAGCAGCTTAGGACGGTACACTGAAGCTTTCTTT.